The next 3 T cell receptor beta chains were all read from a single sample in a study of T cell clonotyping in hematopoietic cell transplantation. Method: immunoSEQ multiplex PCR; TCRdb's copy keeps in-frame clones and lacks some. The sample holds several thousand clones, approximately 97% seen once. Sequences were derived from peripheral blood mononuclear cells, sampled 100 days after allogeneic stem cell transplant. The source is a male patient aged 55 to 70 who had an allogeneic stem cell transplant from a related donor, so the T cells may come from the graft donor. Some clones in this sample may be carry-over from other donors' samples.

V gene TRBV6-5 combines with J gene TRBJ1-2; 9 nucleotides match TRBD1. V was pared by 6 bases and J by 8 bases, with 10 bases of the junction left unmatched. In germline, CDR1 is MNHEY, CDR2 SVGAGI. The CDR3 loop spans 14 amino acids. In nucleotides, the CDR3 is TGTGCCAGCAGGTCACAGGGGGCGCTTGACGGCTACACCTTC. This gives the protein CASRSQGALDGYTF.

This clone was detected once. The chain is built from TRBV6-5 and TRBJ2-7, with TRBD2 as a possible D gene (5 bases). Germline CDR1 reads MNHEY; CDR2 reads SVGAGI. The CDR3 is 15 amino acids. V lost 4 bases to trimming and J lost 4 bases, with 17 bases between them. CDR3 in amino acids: CASSFSAGVQYEQYF. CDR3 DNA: TGTGCCAGCAGTTTTAGCGCCGGGGTCCAATACGAGCAGTACTTC.

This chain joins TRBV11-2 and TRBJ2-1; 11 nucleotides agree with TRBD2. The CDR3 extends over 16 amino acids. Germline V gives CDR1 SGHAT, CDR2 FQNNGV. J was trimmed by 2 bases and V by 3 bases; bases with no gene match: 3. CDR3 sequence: CASSFLAGGAYNEQFF. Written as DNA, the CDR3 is TGTGCCAGCAGCTTTTTAGCGGGGGGGGCCTACAATGAGCAGTTCTTC.